Below, one T cell receptor (beta chain) is given with its context. This clone's antigen is unknown. Base quality data are lacking; no much larger clone is found one base away. The record originates from a study of Ad26.COV2.S vaccination and SARS-CoV-2 variants (dated by TCRdb to about 2021). A note on the overall study: The specificity and breadth of SARS-CoV-2-reactive T cell receptors after Ad26.COV2.S vaccination were assessed by TCRbeta repertoire sequencing. The TCR-sequenced set comprised around 30 samples: roughly 19 Ad26.COV2.S vaccine recipients, 5 placebo recipients and 8 SARS-CoV-2 convalescent individuals. General conclusions and limits of the study: Comparable non-spike TCR breadth was observed between vaccine and placebo recipients, consistent with only spike being contained in the vaccine. Spike-specific TCR breadth was higher in Ad26.COV2.S recipients than in placebo recipients (P = 0.0014). The authors noted that total T cell responses may have been underestimated by the TCR breadth and depth analyses. After vaccination, spike-specific CD8+ and CD4+ T cell responses were reported to show substantial breadth.

V was cut back by 0 bases and J by 4 bases, leaving a gap of 13 bases between them. The CDR3 goes from the cysteine to the phenylalanine over 15 residues. Of the read, only the CDR3 DNA is kept; its 45 bases are in frame from base 1. According to the germline V gene, CDR1 reads SGHRS and CDR2 reads YFSETQ. The sample's time point label, decoded: individuals recovered from natural SARS-CoV-2 infection. The immunoSEQ Assay was the method used to sequence TCRbeta CDR3 regions. After extraction, genomic DNA underwent amplification by bias-controlled multiplex PCR, followed by high-throughput sequencing. Turning to the authors' computational methods: Collapsing and filtering of sequences were performed to quantify the absolute abundance of each unique TCRbeta CDR3 region. T cell fraction was estimated by normalizing TCRbeta template counts to usable DNA, which was measured by amplifying reference genes present in all nucleated cells. Repertoire TCRs were annotated as SARS-CoV-2-specific by exact matching of V gene, CDR3 amino acid sequence and J gene to a known reactive TCR set. The reference SARS-CoV-2 TCR set was obtained from MIRA and was filtered for enrichment in COVID-19-positive ImmuneCODE repertoires, whereby public or cross-reactive TCRs were removed. Using the MIRA antigens, annotated TCRs were further analysed by specific ORF or by position within an ORF. Breadth was defined as the number of annotated unique rearrangements divided by the total number of unique productive rearrangements, and depth was defined as the summed frequency of the annotated unique rearrangements. Two-sided Wilcoxon rank-sum tests were used to compare TCR breadth between groups. As stored in TCRdb, this immuneACCESS dataset retains in-frame rearrangements with V and J assigned. A fraction of the clones does not appear; measured against another copy, unresolved V genes explain less than half of the discrepancy, and the remainder lacks a known reason. That table supplies the V and J calls and clone size; D and trimming were determined from the DNA. Counted in this sample were roughly 380,000 clones; about 91% of them appeared once. The ten largest clonotypes hold under 4% of the sample.

Sequences were derived from peripheral blood, sampled after recovery from COVID-19. This chain joins TRBV5-1 to TRBJ1-2, with no reliable assignment of the D segment. The receptor comes from a human donor who had recovered from COVID-19. Here is the DNA: TGCGCCAGCAGCTTGGGGGCCCGACATCCCTATGGCTACACCTTC. It encodes CASSLGARHPYGYTF.